These 5 T cell receptor beta chains came from one sample sequenced in a study of blood T cell repertoires in COVID-19. Here immunoSEQ multiplex PCR was the method, and the copy in TCRdb shows in-frame clones only, minus some. The table lists under 200,000 clones, roughly 70% of them singletons. Source material: peripheral blood. The receptors here all came from a woman of 80 years or more with acute or convalescent COVID-19.

As regards this clone: At one end the junction does not follow the germline gene, possibly because of a read error. The rearrangement links TRBV18 to TRBJ1-1, with 10 nucleotides matching TRBD1. CDR1 and CDR2 from the germline V gene are KGHSH and LQKENI. The CDR3 is 14 residues long. The CDR3 region has the DNA TGTGCCAGCTCACCGGGGACAGGGGAGGTTTCGTGGCTCTTT. Protein: CASSPGTGEVSWLF. Based on the CDR3 plus reference TRBV18 and TRBJ1-1, the full variable domain is NAGVMQNPRHLVRRRGQEARLRCSPMKGHSHVYWYRQLPEEGLKFMVYLQKENIIDESGMPKERFSAEFPKEGPSILRIQQVVRGDSAAYFCASSPGTGEVSWLFGQGTRLTVV.

There are a few counts of this clone. The chain uses TRBV28 and TRBJ1-1; TRBD1 matches at 7 bases. This CDR3 comprises 17 residues. Per germline, CDR1 MDHEN and CDR2 SYDVKM. V was pared by 6 bases and J by 3 bases, with 16 bases of the junction left unmatched. For the CDR3, the DNA is TGTGCCAGCAGCCAGACAGGGTTTGGACAAATGTACACTGAAGCTTTCTTT. This translates into CASSQTGFGQMYTEAFF. The full variable domain, with the rest looked up from reference TRBV28 and TRBJ1-1, is DVKVTQSSRYLVKRTGEKVFLECVQDMDHENMFWYRQDPGLGLRLIYFSYDVKMKEKGDIPEGYSVSREKKERFSLILESASTNQTSMYLCASSQTGFGQMYTEAFFGQGTRLTVV.

This clone was counted once. The chain has TRBV6-4 and TRBJ2-5, with D perhaps TRBD2 (5 bases). V lost 6 bases, J lost 5 bases, and 22 bases lay in between. This CDR3 has 16 amino acids. The germline CDR1 and CDR2 sequences are MRHNA and SNTAGT. The CDR3 loop reads CASSQNAHSPGETQYF. CDR3 DNA: TGTGCCAGCAGCCAAAACGCGCACTCCCCGGGGGAGACCCAGTACTTC.

This clone was counted between two and nine times. The chain has TRBV14 and TRBJ2-3, with 10 bases aligning to TRBD1. From germline, CDR1 is SGHDN and CDR2 FVKESK. V dropped 2 bases and J dropped 2; count of bases not matched to a gene: 4. CDR3 length equals 16 residues. The CDR3 DNA reads as TGTGCCAGCAGCCAATGGGACAGGGGATACACAGATACGCAGTATTTT. It translates to CASSQWDRGYTDTQYF.

This clone occurred a few times. This chain joins TRBV5-1 and TRBJ2-5, with 10 positions matching TRBD2. V was clipped by 4 bases and J by 4 bases; unmatched bases: 10. This CDR3 region has 16 residues. Germline CDR1 is SGHRS and CDR2 is YFSETQ. Here the CDR3 DNA reads TGCGCCAGCAGCACCGGGATAGCGGGAGGCTCAGAGACCCAGTACTTC. Translating it yields CASSTGIAGGSETQYF.